The present T cell receptor beta chain was sequenced within a study of blood T cell repertoires in COVID-19. Study information: The study drew acute and convalescent COVID-19 samples from the United States, Italy and Spain.

With 7 bases removed from V and 3 bases from J, the gap between germline ends came to 9 bases. The CDR3 totals 12 residues. Those enrolled in Seattle joined during active infection and were followed longitudinally afterward. Produced via immunoSEQ multiplex PCR; TCRdb's table is partial and in-frame only. The sample has fewer than 650,000 clones, roughly nine tenths seen once. The receptor was isolated from a woman in her 50s with COVID-19, enrolled during active disease. The chain links TRBV12-3 or TRBV12-4 to TRBJ1-1; no clear D gene. Sequencing input: peripheral blood. The CDR3: CASTLRDTEAFF. The CDR3 region has the DNA TGTGCCAGCACCTTGAGGGACACTGAAGCTTTCTTT.